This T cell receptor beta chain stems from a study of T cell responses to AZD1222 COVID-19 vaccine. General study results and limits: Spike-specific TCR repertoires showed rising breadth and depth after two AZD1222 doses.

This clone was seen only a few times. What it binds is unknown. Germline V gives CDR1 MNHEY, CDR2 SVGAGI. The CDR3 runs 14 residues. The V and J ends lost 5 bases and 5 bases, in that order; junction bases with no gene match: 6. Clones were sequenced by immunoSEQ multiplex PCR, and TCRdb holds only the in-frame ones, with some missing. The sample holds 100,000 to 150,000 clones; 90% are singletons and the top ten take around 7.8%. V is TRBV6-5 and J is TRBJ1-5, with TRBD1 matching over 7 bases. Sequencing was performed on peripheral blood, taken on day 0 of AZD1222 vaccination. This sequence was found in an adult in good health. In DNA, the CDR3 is TGTGCCAGCAGTATGGACAGGCCCCATCAGCCCCAGCATTTT. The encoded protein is CASSMDRPHQPQHF.